This T cell receptor (beta chain) stems from a study of T cells after yellow fever vaccination. Study observations and caveats: The secondary T-cell response peaked on day 5, not day 15, but was weaker.

Trimming cost V 0 bases and J 0 bases, with 7 bases left between them. Germline assignment: CDR1 SGHRS and CDR2 YFSETQ. The CDR3 spans 15 residues. This clonotype was counted a few times. Its antigen is as yet unknown. TCRdb re-analysed the 5' RACE reads in MiXCR, keeping a single row per CDR3 protein. The data show some 320,000 distinct CDR3 sequences, roughly 8.7% seen once. The J gene is TRBJ2-1, the V gene TRBV5-1; either TRBD1 or TRBD2 may fit D (5 bases each). This specimen was PBMCs, taken on the day of the first yellow fever vaccination. The TCR comes from a man aged 18 to 35 who received the YFV17D yellow fever vaccine. As DNA, the CDR3 is TGCGCCAGCAGCTTGGCGGGGCTCTCCTACAATGAGCAGTTCTTC. Its translation is CASSLAGLSYNEQFF.